Listed below are T cell receptor beta chains from one sample, sequenced in a study of HIV-infected patients and healthy controls. TCRdb ran MiXCR on the 5' RACE reads and lists one entry per CDR3 protein. The profile shows 60,000 to 70,000 distinct CDR3 sequences, less than 20% of them singletons. Sequences were obtained from CD4+ T cells from blood. The receptors shown here come from a human donor in good health. Both conserved end residues are part of each CDR3. The order of the fields is CDR3 length, J gene, V gene, clone size, D gene, CDR3 protein, CDR3 DNA. D genes are given only for firm matches. Clone size appears in some rows only: once, few, many, or a class for an expanded clone.

>12|TRBJ1-2|TRBV19|NA|NA
CASSLRTGGYTF
TGTGCCAGTAGTCTACGGACGGGTGGCTACACCTTC
>13|TRBJ2-1|TRBV20-1|many|TRBD2
CSAGGGRNNEQFF
TGCAGTGCTGGCGGGGGGCGGAACAATGAGCAGTTCTTC
>13|TRBJ1-2|TRBV29-1|many|NA
CSVVGAANYGYTF
TGCAGCGTTGTGGGCGCCGCTAACTATGGCTACACCTTC
>14|TRBJ2-5|TRBV20-1|few|TRBD2
CSARRAGGQETQYF
TGCAGTGCTAGGCGGGCGGGGGGCCAAGAGACCCAGTACTTC
>15|TRBJ2-1|TRBV14|many|TRBD1
CASSPRGFDYNEQFF
TGTGCCAGCAGCCCCAGGGGGTTTGACTACAATGAGCAGTTCTTC
>18|TRBJ2-5|TRBV11-2|few|TRBD2
CASSSGQLGGTVKETQYF
TGTGCCAGCAGCTCAGGACAACTGGGGGGGACGGTCAAAGAGACCCAGTACTTC
>19|TRBJ2-2|TRBV6-6|NA|TRBD2
CASSYRGLAGGFNTGELFF
TGTGCCAGCAGTTATAGGGGACTAGCGGGAGGATTTAACACCGGGGAGCTGTTTTTT
>14|TRBJ1-1|TRBV20-1|many|NA
CSATRGGGGDEAFF
TGCAGTGCTACCCGAGGTGGGGGGGGCGATGAAGCTTTCTTT
>15|TRBJ1-2|TRBV5-1|NA|TRBD1
CASSPGQGAVYGYTF
TGCGCCAGCAGCCCGGGACAGGGGGCGGTCTATGGCTACACCTTC
>13|TRBJ2-7|TRBV6-5|once|TRBD1
CASSYRDRGPQYF
TGTGCCAGCAGTTACAGGGACAGGGGCCCGCAGTACTTC
>12|TRBJ1-1|TRBV19|NA|TRBD1
CASSTQGGRAFF
TGTGCCAGTAGTACTCAAGGGGGCAGGGCTTTCTTT
>14|TRBJ1-1|TRBV3-1|NA|NA
CASSQTQTNTEAFF
TGTGCCAGCAGCCAAACACAAACGAACACTGAAGCTTTCTTT
>18|TRBJ2-6|TRBV7-9|many|TRBD1
CASSPRQGRPSGANVLTF
TGTGCCAGCAGCCCGAGACAGGGGCGTCCCTCTGGGGCCAACGTCCTGACTTTC
>13|TRBJ1-2|TRBV19|few|NA
CASSISGRRGYTF
TGTGCCAGTAGTATCTCAGGGAGGCGCGGCTACACCTTC
>14|TRBJ1-3|TRBV20-1|NA|NA
CSAAHGFSGNTIYF
TGCAGTGCGGCCCACGGCTTCTCTGGAAACACCATATATTTT
>14|TRBJ1-4|TRBV6-5|NA|TRBD1
CASRKRGPNEKLFF
TGTGCCAGCAGGAAGAGGGGGCCTAATGAAAAACTGTTTTTT
>14|TRBJ2-3|TRBV2|many|NA
CASSEGAGGPTQYF
TGTGCCAGCAGTGAAGGGGCAGGGGGGCCTACGCAGTATTTT
>16|TRBJ1-2|TRBV12-3/TRBV12-4|NA|TRBD1
CASSSFLPGGSNGYTF
TGTGCCAGCAGTTCCTTTTTACCAGGGGGCTCAAATGGCTACACCTTC
>16|TRBJ2-2|TRBV9|many|TRBD1
CASSVVGQEDTGELFF
TGTGCCAGCAGCGTAGTGGGACAGGAGGACACCGGGGAGCTGTTTTTT
>14|TRBJ1-1|TRBV5-4|few|TRBD1
CASSAVDRGSEAFF
TGTGCCAGCAGCGCCGTTGACAGGGGGAGTGAAGCTTTCTTT
>16|TRBJ2-1|TRBV12-3/TRBV12-4|many|TRBD2
CASSLRAGGYSNEQFF
TGTGCCAGCAGTTTACGCGCGGGGGGGTATTCCAATGAGCAGTTCTTC
>15|TRBJ2-3|TRBV2|many|NA
CASSQDRGSTDTQYF
TGTGCCAGCAGTCAAGACCGGGGGAGCACAGATACGCAGTATTTT
>16|TRBJ1-5|TRBV7-2|many|TRBD1
CASSLGGAGGAQPQHF
TGTGCCAGCAGCTTAGGGGGTGCAGGGGGAGCTCAGCCCCAGCATTTT
>15|TRBJ2-4|TRBV28|few|TRBD1
CASSFNRGIKNIQYF
TGTGCCAGCAGTTTTAACAGGGGGATCAAAAACATTCAGTACTTC
>15|TRBJ2-2|TRBV7-2|many|NA
CASSLDGRGTGELFF
TGTGCCAGCAGCTTAGACGGGAGAGGCACCGGGGAGCTGTTTTTT
>12|TRBJ1-2|TRBV20-1|NA|TRBD1
CSAATGALGYTF
TGCAGTGCTGCGACAGGGGCGCTTGGCTACACCTTC
>13|TRBJ1-4|TRBV6-5|NA|NA
CASSWGGGERMFF
TGTGCCAGCAGCTGGGGAGGGGGGGAAAGAATGTTTTTT
>15|TRBJ2-3|TRBV5-1|NA|TRBD1
CASSGRTGSTDTQYF
TGCGCCAGCAGCGGCCGGACAGGATCCACAGATACGCAGTATTTT
>16|TRBJ1-5|TRBV11-2|many|TRBD1
CASRQTGTGDNQPQHF
TGTGCCAGCAGACAAACTGGGACAGGGGATAATCAGCCCCAGCATTTT
>13|TRBJ1-1|TRBV29-1|many|TRBD1
CSVDRGQGTEAFF
TGCAGCGTTGATAGAGGACAGGGCACTGAAGCTTTCTTT
>14|TRBJ2-1|TRBV18|few|NA
CASSPTTRDNEQFF
TGTGCCAGCTCACCAACCACACGAGACAATGAGCAGTTCTTC
>14|TRBJ1-4|TRBV6-6|few|NA
CASSLTSGGEKLFF
TGTGCCAGCAGCCTAACCTCAGGAGGAGAAAAACTGTTTTTT
>14|TRBJ1-2|TRBV20-1|many|TRBD1
CSARDRAIGYGYTF
TGCAGTGCTCGGGACAGGGCCATTGGCTATGGCTACACCTTC
>16|TRBJ1-2|TRBV6-1|many|TRBD1
CASSEFWTGTNYGYTF
TGTGCCAGCAGTGAATTCTGGACAGGGACAAACTATGGCTACACCTTC
>17|TRBJ2-1|TRBV18|many|NA
CASSPLEGVSSYNEQFF
TGTGCCAGCTCACCACTTGAGGGCGTAAGCTCCTACAATGAGCAGTTCTTC
>12|TRBJ1-2|TRBV29-1|many|TRBD1
CSSGGQGRGYTF
TGCAGCTCGGGGGGACAGGGGCGAGGCTACACCTTC
>15|TRBJ2-3|TRBV20-1|many|TRBD2
CSASEGGGGQDTQYF
TGCAGTGCTAGCGAAGGTGGCGGGGGGCAAGATACGCAGTATTTT
>15|TRBJ2-1|TRBV7-2|few|TRBD2
CASSLMGLALDEQFF
TGTGCCAGCAGCTTAATGGGACTAGCTCTCGATGAGCAGTTCTTC
>14|TRBJ1-1|TRBV7-9|few|NA
CASSLLAVLAEAFF
TGTGCCAGCAGCCTATTGGCGGTATTAGCTGAAGCTTTCTTT
>13|TRBJ1-4|TRBV18|many|NA
CASSPIGQTKLFF
TGTGCCAGCTCACCGATTGGACAGACGAAACTGTTTTTT
>15|TRBJ1-1|TRBV7-9|NA|NA
CASSLGGSTNTEAFF
TGTGCCAGCAGCCTCGGGGGGAGCACTAACACTGAAGCTTTCTTT
>14|TRBJ2-1|TRBV5-4|few|TRBD2
CASSLPGGNNEQFF
TGTGCCTCCAGTTTGCCCGGGGGGAACAATGAGCAGTTCTTC
>16|TRBJ1-1|TRBV7-3|few|NA
CASSLNSGARFTEAFF
TGTGCCAGCAGCTTAAATAGTGGGGCGCGGTTTACTGAAGCTTTCTTT
>11|TRBJ2-7|TRBV19|NA|NA
CASSGPYEQYF
TGTGCCAGCTCGGGTCCCTACGAGCAGTACTTC
>16|TRBJ1-3|TRBV7-4|NA|NA
CASSSPQGDSGNTIYF
TGTGCCAGCAGCTCCCCCCAAGGCGACTCTGGAAACACCATATATTTT